What follows describes a single TCR beta chain. There are many counts of this clonotype. This receptor's antigen is unknown. Base qualities are not recorded, but no much larger clone differs from it by a single base. This sample was taken from a study of CD8 T cells in ankylosing spondylitis (dated by TCRdb to 2015 to 2018). In terms of the full investigation: T cell receptor beta repertoires were profiled in healthy donors and ankylosing spondylitis patients so that disease-linked TCR variants could be found. The full study cohort comprised 20 to 25 ankylosing spondylitis patients and roughly 110 healthy donors. Samples of peripheral blood were taken, and for ankylosing spondylitis patients, synovial fluid was collected as well.

Study-wide conclusions, independent of this receptor: Some of the motif variants had been reported before in the synovial fluid and blood of reactive arthritis patients, a finding that suggests common disease-initiation mechanisms. A TCR beta motif of several highly homologous amino acid variants appeared characteristic of blood from ankylosing spondylitis patients. In peripheral blood, the disease-linked clones were found at relatively low frequencies and had a CD8+ phenotype. The disease-linked clones were reported to be significantly enriched in matched synovial fluid samples from ankylosing spondylitis patients.

The run used an Illumina HiSeq 2500. Quantitative 5'-RACE with molecular barcodes was used to prepare TCR beta libraries. In the original analysis: A new computational method based on a probabilistic model of VDJ rearrangement was used to identify disease-linked TCR variants. TCRdb reanalyzed the raw reads on its own, using fastp at Q25 for trimming and MiXCR for clone calling, and kept in-frame beta chains. CDR3 protein duplicates are merged, each entry listing the most common genes and DNA. TCRdb, rather than the study authors, made the V and J calls. The sample table contains hundreds of thousands of distinct CDR3 sequences; only one count was recorded for about 9.1% of them. The ten top clones hold around 6.8% of the sample. The V and J ends are trimmed by 0 bases and 4 bases, leaving 12 bases between them. CDR3 length: 14 amino acids, cysteine to phenylalanine. The kept DNA is CDR3 alone, 42 bases in frame from the first base. As encoded in the germline V gene (reference sequence), CDR1 is DFQATT while CDR2 is SNEGSKA.

Material: blood, either unsorted or a sorted T cell fraction (not recorded which). The chain employs TRBV20-1 and TRBJ1-1; no D gene can be assigned with confidence. The clonotype originates from a male donor with ankylosing spondylitis or in good health (not recorded which). This receptor carries the CDR3 CSARDRQEGTEAFF. The nucleotide sequence is TGCAGTGCTAGAGACCGACAAGAAGGCACTGAAGCTTTCTTT.